These 20 T cell receptor beta chains share one sample of origin, sequenced in a study of blood T cell repertoires in COVID-19. Using immunoSEQ multiplex PCR, the repertoire was profiled, and TCRdb retains in-frame clones only, with some absent. The sample has roughly 47,000 clones; 75% to 90% are singletons. Material for sequencing was peripheral blood. These receptors all come from a man between 45 and 60 years old with acute or convalescent COVID-19.

The genes are TRBV7-9 and TRBJ1-2, with 7 bases that match TRBD1. Germline V CDR1 and CDR2: SEHNR, FQNEAQ (reference sequence). V shed 5 bases, J shed 2 bases, and the junction held 11 bases outside the gene matches. The CDR3 totals 16 residues. CDR3 in DNA: TGTGCCAGCAGCCCTCCGGGACAGACCAAAAACTATGGCTACACCTTC. This codes for CASSPPGQTKNYGYTF.

V and J are TRBV23-1 and TRBJ2-1, with D hard to call. TRBV23-1 qualifies as an ORF whose function is uncertain. Trimming left V 0 bases short and J 2 bases short, with 11 bases between. The CDR3 contains 16 residues. This CDR3 is CASSQSVGHPYNEQFF. CDR3 DNA: TGCGCCAGCAGTCAATCTGTCGGTCACCCCTACAATGAGCAGTTCTTC.

The CDR3 DNA sequence: TGTGCCAGCAGCGTAGATAGCGGGGGGAGAAATACGCAGTATTTT. Protein: CASSVDSGGRNTQYF. The chain is built from TRBV9 and TRBJ2-3; 10 bases fit TRBD2. Germline V CDR1 and CDR2: SGDLS, YYNGEE. The CDR3 has 15 residues. J was trimmed by 7 bases and V by 0 bases; bases with no gene match: 5.

V is TRBV6-1 and J is TRBJ2-7, with D possibly matching TRBD2 (5 bases). This CDR3 is built from 12 residues. V was cut by 2 bases and J by 7 bases, with 9 bases left in between. Germline-derived CDR1 and CDR2 are MNHNS and SASEGT. CDR3 loop: CASSERPGEQYF. The DNA for the CDR3 is TGTGCCAGCAGTGAACGGCCGGGAGAGCAGTACTTC.

The V gene is TRBV7-8, the J gene TRBJ1-2; TRBD1 matches at 8 bases. The germline CDR1 and CDR2 sequences are SGHVS and FQNEAQ. The CDR3 is 12 residues long. Trimming at V came to 5 bases and at J to 7 bases, leaving 3 bases not matched to a gene. The CDR3 region has the DNA TGTGCCAGCAGCCGGACAGGGTTTGGCTACACCTTC. It encodes CASSRTGFGYTF.

The chain employs TRBV30 and TRBJ2-2; 11 nucleotides line up with TRBD1. The germline gives CDR1 GTSNPN, CDR2 SVGIG (reference sequence). The CDR3 covers 15 residues. With 4 bases clipped from V and 6 bases from J, the junction kept 7 bases outside the gene matches. The CDR3 loop reads CAWIKDRGLAGELFF. The CDR3 DNA follows: TGTGCCTGGATAAAGGACAGGGGGCTGGCCGGGGAGCTGTTTTTT.

This chain joins TRBV27 and TRBJ2-7; 8 bases agree with TRBD1. The CDR3 has 19 amino acids. V shed 2 bases and J 4 bases; nucleotides not matched to a gene: 19. Germline V gene lookup returns CDR1 MNHEY and CDR2 SMNVEV (reference sequence). The CDR3 reads CASSLRGSMRAGGAYEQYF. For the CDR3, the DNA is TGTGCCAGCAGTTTAAGAGGTAGTATGAGGGCAGGGGGCGCATACGAGCAGTACTTC.

This chain links TRBV6-5 with TRBJ1-1; D is ambiguous. The CDR3 consists of 14 residues. Trimming removed 1 base at V and 1 base at J, with 7 bases between. Germline V gene lookup returns CDR1 MNHEY and CDR2 SVGAGI. CDR3: CASSYWNRNTEAFF. The CDR3, as DNA: TGTGCCAGCAGTTACTGGAACAGGAACACTGAAGCTTTCTTT.

The rearrangement uses TRBV3-1 (or the pseudogene TRBV3-2) and TRBJ1-5; D remains ambiguous. Trimming took 5 bases from V and 3 from J, leaving 5 bases between them. The length of the CDR3 is 12 residues. CDR1 and CDR2 from the germline V gene are LGHDT and YNNKEL (reference sequence). CDR3 sequence (DNA): TGTGCCAGCAGCTCAGTCAATCAGCCCCAGCATTTT. Amino acid sequence: CASSSVNQPQHF.

V and J are TRBV11-2 and TRBJ2-1; D perhaps matches TRBD2 (5 bases). Germline loops: CDR1 SGHAT, CDR2 FQNNGV. This CDR3 is 14 amino acids long. Between the trimmed V and J ends, which lost 5 bases and 7 bases, there was a span of 15 bases. CDR3 in DNA: TGTGCCAGCAGCCCCCACCCCGGGGAGAATGAGCAGTTCTTC. Amino acids: CASSPHPGENEQFF.

The V gene is TRBV7-2, the J gene TRBJ1-4, with 7 bases matching TRBD1. This CDR3 comprises 17 residues. Looked up from germline, CDR1 is SGHTA and CDR2 is FQGNSA. V was pared by 5 bases and J by 8 bases, with 17 bases of the junction left unmatched. CDR3 amino acids: CASSPYYMTGQNEKLFF. In nucleotides, the CDR3 is TGTGCCAGCAGCCCATATTACATGACAGGGCAAAACGAAAAACTGTTTTTT.

CDR3 region: CASPKKDRYNEQFF. The DNA for the CDR3 is TGCGCCAGCCCCAAAAAAGACAGGTACAATGAGCAGTTCTTC. The chain recombines TRBV5-1 with TRBJ2-1, with D perhaps TRBD1 (6 bases). From germline, CDR1 is SGHRS and CDR2 YFSETQ. This CDR3 region has 14 residues. V gave up 7 bases and J gave up 4 bases, with 15 bases separating them.

This chain uses TRBV19 with TRBJ1-2; 7 bases fit TRBD1. The V gene's germline CDR1 is LNHDA and CDR2 SQIVND (reference sequence). The trim removed 5 bases at V and 0 bases at J, leaving 9 bases unmatched. This CDR3 has 16 residues. The CDR3: CASSPTTGLPNYGYTF. The CDR3 region has the DNA TGTGCCAGTAGTCCCACGACAGGGCTCCCTAACTATGGCTACACCTTC.

The chain carries TRBV20-1 and TRBJ2-1; a possible D gene is TRBD2 (5 bases). The V gene's germline CDR1 is DFQATT and CDR2 SNEGSKA (reference sequence). Trimming shortened V by 3 bases and J by 3 bases, and 21 bases separated the two germline ends. The CDR3 consists of 17 residues. CDR3 sequence (DNA): TGCAGTGCTAGTTCCTTGGACGCGGGCGGAGTCTACAATGAGCAGTTCTTC. Its translation is CSASSLDAGGVYNEQFF.

The CDR3, as DNA: TGTGCCAGCTCACCACAGGCTAGCCGGAGCGATACGCAGTATTTT. Amino acids: CASSPQASRSDTQYF. V usage is TRBV18 and J usage is TRBJ2-3; D is perhaps TRBD2 (5 bases). This CDR3 region has 15 residues. V shed 1 base and J shed 6 bases, with 14 bases lying between them. Germline V CDR1 and CDR2: KGHSH, LQKENI.

V is TRBV6-5 and J is TRBJ1-4; weak D call: TRBD1 (5 bases). The CDR3 contains 14 residues. Germline V gene lookup returns CDR1 MNHEY and CDR2 SVGAGI. Trimming shortened V by 2 bases and J by 8 bases, and 12 bases separated the two germline ends. The DNA of the CDR3 is TGTGCCAGCAGTTACGGGGCGAAGGGGGAAAAACTGTTTTTT. Residues: CASSYGAKGEKLFF.

This chain links TRBV6-1 with TRBJ1-5; no definite D call. The CDR3 runs 13 residues. V lost 3 bases to trimming and J lost 1 base, with 4 bases between them. Germline V gene lookup returns CDR1 MNHNS and CDR2 SASEGT. The CDR3 bases are TGTGCCAGCAGTGAGCAGAGCAATCAGCCCCAGCATTTT. This sequence encodes CASSEQSNQPQHF.

The V gene is TRBV12-1, the J gene TRBJ1-4; TRBD1, as called in the table, went unchecked against the DNA. TRBV12-1 is marked as a pseudogene. The length of the CDR3 is 15 residues. The chain's CDR3 is CASSLPGQVSEKLFF. As DNA, the CDR3 is TGTGCCAGCAGCCTCCCGGGACAGGTTAGTGAAAAACTGTTTTTT.

The chain is built from TRBV7-2 and TRBJ1-1; no reliable D call. Between the trimmed V and J ends, which lost 2 bases and 6 bases, there was a span of 10 bases. The CDR3 runs to 13 residues. Germline V gene sequence: CDR1 SGHTA, CDR2 FQGNSA. This CDR3 is CASSLMSSPEAFF. The CDR3 nucleotides read TGTGCCAGCAGCTTAATGTCAAGCCCTGAAGCTTTCTTT.

V usage is TRBV11-2 and J usage is TRBJ2-4, with D perhaps TRBD1 (5 bases). Germline CDR1 SGHAT, CDR2 FQNNGV. Trimming removed 3 bases at V and 8 bases at J, with 8 bases between. The length of the CDR3 is 12 residues. This CDR3 is CASSFAQDIQYF. The CDR3 DNA is TGTGCCAGCAGCTTCGCACAGGACATTCAGTACTTC.